This TCR beta chain was sequenced during a study of control samples from healthy donors and cancer patients. This CDR3 has 15 amino acids. The germline CDR1 and CDR2 sequences are SGHRS and YFSETQ. Trimming took 6 bases from V and 0 from J, leaving 13 bases between them. Profiled with immunoSEQ multiplex PCR; TCRdb holds only in-frame clones, not every one. Of 120,000 to 150,000 clones in the sample, about 90% were seen once. Sequencing was performed on blood. This clonotype was obtained from a man aged 18 to 29 in good health. V and J are TRBV5-1 and TRBJ1-3; D remains unclear. The CDR3 DNA reads as TGCGCCAGCACCGCCGACGGCCTCTCTGGAAACACCATATATTTT. Residues: CASTADGLSGNTIYF.